This passage covers 24 T cell receptor beta chains from one sample sequenced in a study of PD-1 blockade in classical Hodgkin lymphoma. The time point: cycle 4 day 1 (C4D1), after less than 7 weeks of nivolumab. Every one of the patients relapsed after autologous stem cell transplantation (brentuximab vedotin exposure was variable). Purification of CD4+ T cells from thawed PBMCs was performed via magnetic negative selection. The assay was immunoSEQ multiplex PCR, and TCRdb's table has in-frame clones only and misses some. In the table there are roughly 35,000 clones, about 90% of which are singletons. Sample: CD4+ T cells from blood, taken before the fourth cycle of nivolumab. These receptors originate from a human donor with classical Hodgkin lymphoma.

This chain connects TRBV14 to TRBJ2-1; TRBD1 might be the D (5 bases). V was cut by 3 bases and J by 9 bases, with 18 bases left in between. CDR3 length: 15 residues. Germline CDR1 is SGHDN and CDR2 is FVKESK. CDR3 nucleotide sequence: TGTGCCAGCAGCCACTCGATTAGGGGCTTAGGTGAGCAGTTCTTC. Protein product: CASSHSIRGLGEQFF.

This clone was counted a few times. The rearrangement uses TRBV30 and TRBJ1-1; D unclear. The CDR3 has 14 amino acids. Germline-derived CDR1 and CDR2 are GTSNPN and SVGIG (reference sequence). Trimming pared 2 bases from V and 1 base from J, leaving 11 bases between. The CDR3 sequence is CAWSISLGNTEAFF. DNA of the CDR3: TGTGCCTGGAGTATAAGTTTGGGGAACACTGAAGCTTTCTTT.

CDR3 sequence: CAWASLGTTGNTIYF. The CDR3 DNA follows: TGTGCCTGGGCCTCCCTCGGGACTACAGGAAACACCATATATTTT. The J gene is TRBJ1-3, the V gene TRBV30; D perhaps matches TRBD1 (5 bases). Trimming left V 5 bases short and J 4 bases short, with 18 bases between. Germline CDR1 GTSNPN, CDR2 SVGIG (reference sequence). The CDR3 is 15 amino acids.

V and J are TRBV6-1 and TRBJ1-5, with D perhaps TRBD1 (5 bases). The CDR3 loop spans 15 amino acids. Germline V gene sequence: CDR1 MNHNS, CDR2 SASEGT. Between the trimmed V and J ends, which lost 4 bases and 7 bases, there was a span of 17 bases. The DNA of the CDR3 is TGTGCCAGCAGTGTGGGAGCCGGGACGAGACAGCCCCAGCATTTT. Encoded protein: CASSVGAGTRQPQHF.

V gene TRBV5-5 combines with J gene TRBJ2-2; 9 bases are a match to TRBD1. This CDR3 comprises 15 residues. Per the germline V gene, CDR1 is SGHKS and CDR2 is YYEKEE (reference sequence). V lost 4 bases and J lost 9; bases outside the gene matches: 10. The CDR3 coding sequence is TGTGCCAGCAGCCCGGCAGGACAGGGGATGCGGGAGCTGTTTTTT. Translating it yields CASSPAGQGMRELFF.

V gene TRBV2 combines with J gene TRBJ2-7, with D possibly being TRBD1 (5 bases). The V end was cut by 5 bases, the J end by 2 bases, with 13 bases between. CDR1 and CDR2 from the germline V gene are SNHLY and FYNNEI. The CDR3 sequence is 14 residues long. The DNA for the CDR3 is TGTGCCAGCAGTTCCGAGGCAGGGCCCTACGAGCAGTACTTC. Amino acid sequence: CASSSEAGPYEQYF.

This clone occurred once. The chain recombines TRBV18 with TRBJ2-2; 7 positions match TRBD2. This CDR3 region has 18 residues. The germline V gene encodes CDR1 KGHSH and CDR2 LQKENI. V shed 1 base, J shed 1 base, and the junction held 9 bases outside the gene matches. The CDR3 region has the DNA TGTGCCAGCTCACCACTCGGCGGGAGTATAGAGAACACCGGGGAGCTGTTTTTT. This translates into CASSPLGGSIENTGELFF.

The J gene is TRBJ2-1, the V gene TRBV30; D uncertain. Germline CDR1 reads GTSNPN; CDR2 reads SVGIG (reference sequence). Trimming took 8 bases from V and 4 from J, leaving 9 bases between them. The CDR3 contains 11 residues. CDR3: CAGKTYNEQFF. The CDR3 region has the DNA TGTGCCGGCAAAACGTACAATGAGCAGTTCTTC.

This clone was recorded only once. V gene TRBV6-6 combines with J gene TRBJ2-4; D is unclear. CDR1 MNHNY and CDR2 SVGAGI come from the germline V gene (reference sequence). V shed 5 bases and J shed 0 bases, with 11 bases lying between them. This CDR3 has 15 residues. This chain's CDR3 is CASSLPAQAKNIQYF. DNA for the CDR3: TGTGCCAGCAGTCTCCCGGCCCAAGCCAAAAACATTCAGTACTTC.

The genes are TRBV29-1 and TRBJ2-1; TRBD2 agrees at 11 bases. Trimming took 3 bases from V and 9 from J; bases not matched to a gene: 13. Germline assignment: CDR1 SQVTM and CDR2 ANQGSEA. There are 16 residues in the CDR3. DNA for the CDR3: TGCAGCGTTGAGATCGCTAGCGGGAGGAGTGGCGGTGAGCAGTTCTTC. Residues: CSVEIASGRSGGEQFF.

The chain combines TRBV4-1 with TRBJ1-5, with D hard to call. The ends were cut back, 2 bases at V and 4 bases at J, with 9 bases in the middle. Germline CDR1 and CDR2: MGHRA and YSYEKL. This CDR3 has 14 residues. The CDR3 region has the DNA TGCGCCAGCAGCCAACTCTCCTTTAATCAGCCCCAGCATTTT. This gives the protein CASSQLSFNQPQHF.

This chain uses TRBV6-1 with TRBJ2-5; possible D gene TRBD2, 6 bases. Trimming took 1 base from V and 5 from J, leaving 17 bases between them. Germline V gene lookup returns CDR1 MNHNS and CDR2 SASEGT. The CDR3 length is 16 residues. This CDR3 reads CASSEGGGMRYETQYF. The DNA for the CDR3 is TGTGCCAGCAGTGAAGGAGGCGGGATGAGATACGAGACCCAGTACTTC.

The chain links TRBV6-1 to TRBJ1-5; no clear D. CDR1 MNHNS and CDR2 SASEGT come from the germline V gene. The V end lost 4 bases, the J end lost 0 bases, and 13 bases lay between the germline ends. This CDR3 is built from 16 residues. Here the CDR3 reads CASSAPEGGSNQPQHF. The CDR3 bases are TGTGCCAGCAGTGCCCCCGAGGGCGGTAGCAATCAGCCCCAGCATTTT.

Notes on this clone: A junction end diverges from the germline sequence, so it may reflect a read error. The chain recombines TRBV27 with TRBJ2-3; D call uncertain. The CDR3 extends over 15 amino acids. Germline loops: CDR1 MNHEY, CDR2 SMNVEV (reference sequence). The CDR3, as DNA: TGTGCCAGCAACGGAAGGTTGAGCCCCACAGCTACGCAGTATTTT. Amino acid sequence: CASNGRLSPTATQYF.

The rearrangement links TRBV6-5 to TRBJ2-7, with 8 bases identical to TRBD1. Per germline, CDR1 MNHEY and CDR2 SVGAGI. V shed 6 bases and J 3 bases; nucleotides not matched to a gene: 10. This CDR3 has 15 residues. CDR3 bases: TGTGCCAGCAGCCGACCCTACAGGGGGATCTACGAGCAGTACTTC. It specifies CASSRPYRGIYEQYF.

J is TRBJ2-2 and V is TRBV9, with D unresolved. This CDR3 is 14 amino acids long. V dropped 1 base and J dropped 7 bases, with 11 bases sitting between them. The germline CDR1 and CDR2 sequences are SGDLS and YYNGEE. The CDR3 loop is CASSVQLSSGELFF. The CDR3 DNA reads TGTGCCAGCAGCGTACAACTCAGCAGCGGGGAGCTGTTTTTT.

The chain joins TRBV7-3 to TRBJ1-1; D gene ambiguous. CDR3 length: 13 amino acids. Germline values: CDR1 SGHTA, CDR2 FQGTGA. Trimming stripped 1 base from V and 7 bases from J, with 10 bases between. The CDR3 protein is CASSLMVDGEAFF. CDR3 DNA: TGTGCCAGCAGCTTAATGGTAGACGGTGAAGCTTTCTTT.

The chain has TRBV13 and TRBJ1-2, with D uncertain. The V gene lost 5 bases and the J gene lost 13 bases, with 11 bases spanning the gap. CDR1 and CDR2 (germline): PRHDT, FYEKMQ (reference sequence). The CDR3 runs 10 residues. CDR3 in DNA: TGTGCCAGCAGCGGGCGCCGCCCCACCTTC. Translated, it gives CASSGRRPTF. Drawing the rest from reference TRBV13 and TRBJ1-2, the complete variable domain is AAGVIQSPRHLIKEKRETATLKCYPIPRHDTVYWYQQGPGQDPQFLISFYEKMQSDKGSIPDRFSAQQFSDYHSELNMSSLELGDSALYFCASSGRRPTFGSGTRLTVV.

This chain joins TRBV18 and TRBJ2-1; 7 bases line up with TRBD1. In germline, CDR1 is KGHSH, CDR2 LQKENI. This CDR3 spans 16 amino acids. With 3 bases clipped from V and 1 base from J, the junction kept 6 bases outside the gene matches. The CDR3: CASSPARDRSYNEQFF. DNA of the CDR3: TGTGCCAGCTCACCCGCCAGGGACAGATCCTACAATGAGCAGTTCTTC.

V usage is TRBV7-6 and J usage is TRBJ1-1, with a possible D match to TRBD1 (5 bases). Trimming removed 0 bases at V and 4 bases at J, with 9 bases between. The CDR3 sequence is 14 residues long. Germline CDR1 reads SGHVS; CDR2 reads FNYEAQ. The CDR3 loop is CASSLAGQGTEAFF. CDR3 bases: TGTGCCAGCAGCTTAGCGGGCCAGGGCACTGAAGCTTTCTTT.

The V gene is TRBV4-2, the J gene TRBJ2-6, with D perhaps given as TRBD1 or TRBD2 (5 bases each). The CDR3 is made up of 19 amino acids. The germline CDR1 and CDR2 sequences are LGHNA and YNFKEQ. Trimming removed 0 bases from V and 0 bases from J, with 15 bases in between. CDR3 residues: CASSQDSRGRFSGANVLTF. CDR3 bases: TGTGCCAGCAGCCAAGACTCAAGGGGACGGTTCTCTGGGGCCAACGTCCTGACTTTC.

The chain carries TRBV2 and TRBJ1-5, with TRBD1 matching 10 bases. V was pared by 2 bases and J by 6 bases, with 4 bases of the junction left unmatched. The V gene's germline CDR1 is SNHLY and CDR2 FYNNEI. The CDR3 length is 15 residues. The CDR3 spells CASSERGTGVQPQHF. As DNA, the CDR3 is TGTGCCAGCAGTGAACGAGGGACAGGGGTTCAGCCCCAGCATTTT.

This chain links TRBV2 with TRBJ2-5, with 7 bases lining up with TRBD2. With 4 bases clipped from V and 7 bases from J, the junction kept 9 bases outside the gene matches. Germline CDR1 SNHLY, CDR2 FYNNEI. The CDR3 spans 14 residues. The CDR3 coding sequence is TGTGCCAGCAGTGCGGGCGGGAGTGGATTGACCCAGTACTTC. It codes for CASSAGGSGLTQYF.

The chain couples TRBV5-1 to TRBJ2-7; 7 bases agree with TRBD1. CDR1 is SGHRS and CDR2 is YFSETQ in the germline V gene. CDR3 length: 14 residues. The junction had 6 bases not matched to a gene; V was cut back by 0 bases and J by 6 bases. CDR3 loop: CASSLVAGGSEQYF. The CDR3 DNA sequence: TGCGCCAGCAGCTTGGTGGCAGGGGGTAGCGAGCAGTACTTC.